The following is a T cell receptor (beta chain) sequence with its context. Its specificity is unknown. The PCR had 60 Vbeta and 13 Jbeta primers. The assay was immunoSEQ multiplex PCR, and TCRdb's table has in-frame clones only and misses some. The ten most abundant clones cover 2% to 3% of a sample with some 150,000 clones. The data are from a study of cytomegalovirus exposure and HLA in healthy donors. The CDR3 totals 18 residues. Overall study results and limits: Researchers reported from a later analysis that most CMV-associated TCR beta chains appeared HLA-restricted.

The chain links TRBV21-1 to TRBJ2-5; TRBD1, the table's D call, was not compared with the DNA. TRBV21-1 constitutes a pseudogene. Material: PBMCs. This sequence was found in a man aged 35 to 55 in good health and CMV-seronegative. Written as DNA, the CDR3 is TGTGCCAGCAGCAAAGCGCCCTACAGGGGACCATACCAAGAGACCCAGTACTTC. Protein sequence: CASSKAPYRGPYQETQYF.